This entry is about one T cell receptor (beta chain). The data were obtained in a study of PD-L1 blockade in urothelial cancer. On the study more broadly: Of prior chemotherapy regimens, patients had received between 0 and 3. At 3 weeks (second dose) and 6 weeks after starting treatment, blood was analyzed.

V shed 4 bases, J shed 4 bases, and the junction held 5 bases outside the gene matches. This CDR3 has 14 amino acids. CDR1 and CDR2 from the germline V gene are SGHNT and YYREEE (reference sequence). Time point noted: pretreatment peripheral blood. Into every PCR, synthetic TCR analog templates were spiked. Profiling relied on immunoSEQ multiplex PCR, and the TCRdb table lists in-frame clones only, not all of them. The table has 100,000 to 150,000 clones, approximately 84% seen once; the top ten hold 3.2%. The specimen comprised PBMCs, sampled around atezolizumab (anti-PD-L1) treatment. The TCR sequence derives from a man between 50 and 59 years old with urothelial cancer. The chain links TRBV5-4 to TRBJ2-1, with TRBD2 matching 7 bases. The CDR3 loop reads CASSIGAGYNEQFF. CDR3 sequence (DNA): TGTGCCAGCAGCATTGGAGCGGGGTACAATGAGCAGTTCTTC.